These 20 T cell receptor beta chains originate from one sample sequenced in a study of blood T cells in healthy people across ages (dated by TCRdb to between 2014 and 2017). The method was 5' RACE. The sequencer listed for this sample is Illumina HiSeq 2500. The second PCR ran for about 6 to 11 cycles and used a J-beta primer mix along with a sample-barcoded 5' primer. TCRdb took the public reads, trimmed them with fastp at Q25, ran MiXCR for clone calling and kept in-frame beta chains. Each CDR3 protein appears once, grouped with its most common genes and DNA. This sample has around 700,000 distinct CDR3 sequences in its table, and 25% of those were observed once. The top ten clonotypes cover 8% to 10% of the sample. A further study also used this sample, focusing on T cells of mothers and their children.

Source material: blood. These receptor sequences come from a boy aged 10-17 years in good health.

This sequence joins TRBV28 and TRBJ2-2, with D perhaps TRBD1 (5 bases). The CDR3 has 14 residues. V lost 1 base, J lost 6 bases, and 9 bases lay in between. Germline V gene sequence: CDR1 MDHEN, CDR2 SYDVKM. The CDR3 nucleotides read TGTGCCAGCAGTTTATTCCTAGGGGCCGGGGAGCTGTTTTTT. Encoded protein: CASSLFLGAGELFF.

The chain carries TRBV6-5 and TRBJ2-2; the D gene is possibly TRBD2 (6 bases). The CDR3 has 15 amino acids. Trimming cost V 0 bases and J 5 bases, with 10 bases left between them. CDR1 MNHEY and CDR2 SVGAGI come from the germline V gene. The chain's CDR3 is CASSYSLAVTGELFF. The CDR3 DNA reads as TGTGCCAGCAGTTACTCACTAGCCGTGACCGGGGAGCTGTTTTTT.

V usage is TRBV7-9 and J usage is TRBJ2-1, with unresolved D. Germline CDR1 SEHNR, CDR2 FQNEAQ (reference sequence). Trimming removed 5 bases from V and 7 bases from J, with 9 bases in between. This CDR3 has 12 residues. The CDR3 DNA is TGTGCCAGCAGCAACGAATGGAATGAGCAGTTCTTC. Amino acid sequence: CASSNEWNEQFF.

The chain uses TRBV25-1 and TRBJ1-2, with D maybe TRBD1 (5 bases). The germline V gene encodes CDR1 MGHDK and CDR2 SYGVNS. This CDR3 comprises 15 residues. V gave up 1 base and J gave up 6 bases, with 15 bases separating them. As DNA, the CDR3 is TGTGCCAGCAGTGAATTGTTGAAAGGGGTCGATGGCTACACCTTC. It is translated as CASSELLKGVDGYTF.

V gene TRBV28 combines with J gene TRBJ1-1, with D possibly matching TRBD1 (5 bases). From germline, CDR1 is MDHEN and CDR2 SYDVKM. Trimming stripped 7 bases from V and 1 base from J, with 13 bases between. The CDR3 contains 14 residues. DNA for the CDR3: TGTGCCAGCAACTTGGGGGGTACGAACACTGAAGCTTTCTTT. Its protein product is CASNLGGTNTEAFF.

This clonotype was observed a handful of times. The gene calls are TRBV3-1 and TRBJ2-1; possible D gene TRBD1, 5 bases. The germline V gene encodes CDR1 LGHDT and CDR2 YNNKEL (reference sequence). This CDR3 comprises 18 residues. Trimming pared 0 bases from V and 4 bases from J, leaving 19 bases between. CDR3 DNA: TGTGCCAGCAGCCAAGATCAGGGAACTCGGATGGAATACAATGAGCAGTTCTTC. Protein product: CASSQDQGTRMEYNEQFF.

This clonotype was counted a few times. The J gene is TRBJ2-1, the V gene TRBV7-2; 10 bases line up with TRBD1. Germline V gene lookup returns CDR1 SGHTA and CDR2 FQGNSA. The CDR3 contains 16 residues. V was clipped by 5 bases and J by 8 bases; unmatched bases: 12. The CDR3 is CASSPRIDRGRDEQFF. The CDR3 nucleotides are TGTGCCAGCAGCCCCCGGATAGACAGGGGGCGCGATGAGCAGTTCTTC.

The J gene is TRBJ1-2, the V gene TRBV20-1; D gene uncertain. The germline V gene has CDR1 DFQATT and CDR2 SNEGSKA (reference sequence). V gave up 1 base and J gave up 2 bases, with 8 bases separating them. CDR3 length equals 13 residues. The CDR3, as DNA: TGCAGTGCTAGAGCCCGGTTAAACTATGGCTACACCTTC. Translating it yields CSARARLNYGYTF.

The V and J genes are TRBV18 and TRBJ2-7; D might be TRBD1 (6 bases). V lost 2 bases, J lost 1 base, and 9 bases lay in between. The length of the CDR3 is 14 residues. The germline V gene has CDR1 KGHSH and CDR2 LQKENI. The CDR3 coding sequence is TGTGCCAGCTCACCAGGGACAAATTCCTACGAGCAGTACTTC. This codes for CASSPGTNSYEQYF. The whole variable domain, filled in from reference TRBV18 and TRBJ2-7, reads NAGVMQNPRHLVRRRGQEARLRCSPMKGHSHVYWYRQLPEEGLKFMVYLQKENIIDESGMPKERFSAEFPKEGPSILRIQQVVRGDSAAYFCASSPGTNSYEQYFGPGTRLTVT.

V usage is TRBV5-4 and J usage is TRBJ2-2; 9 bases align to TRBD1. The CDR3 spans 16 residues. The germline V gene encodes CDR1 SGHNT and CDR2 YYREEE (reference sequence). J was trimmed by 3 bases and V by 0 bases; bases with no gene match: 3. CDR3 amino acids: CASSLGDRADTGELFF. CDR3 bases: TGTGCCAGCAGCTTGGGGGACAGGGCGGACACCGGGGAGCTGTTTTTT.

The rearrangement joins TRBV6-1 to TRBJ2-7; 9 bases line up with TRBD1. The J segment lost 7 bases and the V segment lost 8 bases, leaving 12 bases of the junction unmatched. Germline CDR1 MNHNS, CDR2 SASEGT. The CDR3 loop spans 14 amino acids. The CDR3 DNA is TGTGCCAGCGGGCCGGGACAGGGTCCATGGGAGCAGTACTTC. The encoded protein is CASGPGQGPWEQYF.

This clonotype turned up a few times. The CDR3 DNA sequence: TGTGCCAGCAGCCGTTTAAGGGGGGGCGATGAGCAGTTCTTC. Its protein is CASSRLRGGDEQFF. The chain couples TRBV7-2 to TRBJ2-1, with D possibly TRBD2 on 7 matching bases. The CDR3 consists of 14 residues. The V end was cut by 5 bases, the J end by 8 bases, with 16 bases between. The germline gives CDR1 SGHTA, CDR2 FQGNSA. Full variable domain (remainder filled in from reference TRBV7-2 and TRBJ2-1): GAGVSQSPSNKVTEKGKDVELRCDPISGHTALYWYRQSLGQGLEFLIYFQGNSAPDKSGLPSDRFSAERTGGSVSTLTIQRTQQEDSAVYLCASSRLRGGDEQFFGPGTRLTVL.

The chain uses TRBV7-2 and TRBJ1-3; weak D call: TRBD1 (5 bases). Germline values: CDR1 SGHTA, CDR2 FQGNSA. CDR3 size: 14 residues. V dropped 6 bases and J dropped 1 base, with 10 bases sitting between them. As DNA, the CDR3 is TGTGCCAGCAGTTTGGACAAGTCTGGAAACACCATATATTTT. Protein product: CASSLDKSGNTIYF.

The J gene is TRBJ1-2, the V gene TRBV9, with TRBD1 matching 7 bases. Trimming cost V 3 bases and J 3 bases; bases outside gene matches: 11. Germline CDR1 is SGDLS and CDR2 is YYNGEE. This CDR3 contains 16 residues. The CDR3 bases are TGTGCCAGCAGCGACGCTTTCGACAGGGTGGACTATGGCTACACCTTC. This encodes CASSDAFDRVDYGYTF.

The CDR3 DNA follows: TGTGCCAGCAGTTCCCGAACTAGCGGGGGAAACTACAATGAGCAGTTCTTC. The encoded protein is CASSSRTSGGNYNEQFF. V gene TRBV28 combines with J gene TRBJ2-1; 11 bases map to TRBD2. This CDR3 is 17 amino acids long. CDR1 and CDR2 (germline): MDHEN, SYDVKM. V trimming: 4 bases; J trimming: 3 bases; junction bases outside the gene matches: 8.

The V call is TRBV20-1, the J call TRBJ2-3, with D unresolved. The CDR3 runs 11 residues. The ends were cut back, 4 bases at V and 5 bases at J, with 7 bases in the middle. Per germline, CDR1 DFQATT and CDR2 SNEGSKA (reference sequence). The CDR3 spells CSAKGGDTQYF. In DNA, the CDR3 is TGCAGTGCTAAGGGTGGAGATACGCAGTATTTT.

This chain uses TRBV27 with TRBJ1-5; D is uncertain. Germline V gene sequence: CDR1 MNHEY, CDR2 SMNVEV (reference sequence). Trimming removed 1 base from V and 6 bases from J, with 10 bases in between. CDR3 size: 14 residues. The CDR3 region has the DNA TGTGCCAGCAGTTTATTAGGGTATGCTCAGCCCCAGCATTTT. Translation gives CASSLLGYAQPQHF.

The rearrangement uses TRBV27 and TRBJ2-1, with 7 bases fitting TRBD2. The germline V gene encodes CDR1 MNHEY and CDR2 SMNVEV (reference sequence). The CDR3 runs 16 residues. The trim removed 6 bases at V and 4 bases at J, leaving 12 bases unmatched. The CDR3 protein is CASSLGGRAIYNEQFF. Written as DNA, the CDR3 is TGTGCCAGCAGCCTTGGGGGGAGGGCGATTTACAATGAGCAGTTCTTC.

The gene calls are TRBV6-1 and TRBJ1-1; perhaps TRBD1 as D (6 bases). The CDR3 totals 14 residues. CDR1 is MNHNS, CDR2 SASEGT, per germline. V was pared by 7 bases and J by 1 base, with 13 bases between. The CDR3 spells CASTGQQGNTEAFF. DNA for the CDR3: TGTGCCAGCACCGGACAACAGGGGAACACTGAAGCTTTCTTT.

The chain links TRBV7-2 to TRBJ1-1; 9 bases fit TRBD1. Trimming cost V 5 bases and J 1 base; bases outside gene matches: 8. The CDR3 sequence is 16 residues long. Germline CDR1 SGHTA, CDR2 FQGNSA. The CDR3 reads CASSIRPTGGNTEAFF. The CDR3 nucleotides read TGTGCCAGCAGCATACGCCCGACAGGGGGGAACACTGAAGCTTTCTTT.